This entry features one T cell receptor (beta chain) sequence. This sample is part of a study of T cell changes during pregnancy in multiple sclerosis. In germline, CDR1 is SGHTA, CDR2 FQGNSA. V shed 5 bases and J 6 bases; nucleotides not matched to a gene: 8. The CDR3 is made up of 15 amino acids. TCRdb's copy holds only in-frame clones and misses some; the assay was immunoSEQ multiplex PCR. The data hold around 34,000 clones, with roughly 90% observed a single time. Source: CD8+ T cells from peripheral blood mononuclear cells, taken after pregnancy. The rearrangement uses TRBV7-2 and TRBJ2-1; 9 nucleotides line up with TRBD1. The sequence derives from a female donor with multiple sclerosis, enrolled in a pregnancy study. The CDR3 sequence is CASSRNRGPSNEQFF. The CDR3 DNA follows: TGTGCCAGCAGCCGGAACAGGGGGCCTAGCAATGAGCAGTTCTTC.